Shown below are 9 T cell receptor beta chains from a single sample sequenced in a study of T cells after yellow fever vaccination. TCRdb analysed the 5' RACE reads with MiXCR anew, one entry per CDR3 protein. This repertoire shows 280,000 or so distinct CDR3 sequences, approximately 10% found once; its top ten account for approximately 3.5%. Sequencing used CD4+ T cells sorted from PBMCs, obtained 5 days after the yellow fever booster vaccination. The receptors shown here come from a young man who received the YFV17D yellow fever vaccine.

This clonotype has only a few counts. The rearrangement uses TRBV10-2 and TRBJ2-7, with 7 bases aligning to TRBD1. The CDR3 is 12 amino acids. Germline trimming cut 2 bases from V and 10 bases from J; bases unmatched to any gene: 5. Germline values: CDR1 WSHSY, CDR2 SAAADI. CDR3 coding DNA: TGCGCCAGCAGTGAGCCGGGGACAGCCCAGTACGTC. Its protein is CASSEPGTAQYV.

There are many counts of this clonotype. V and J are TRBV12-3 or TRBV12-4 and TRBJ1-1, with 8 bases matching TRBD1. V was pared by 4 bases and J by 10 bases, with 5 bases of the junction left unmatched. This CDR3 region has 12 residues. CDR3 region: CASSSTGELAFF. The CDR3 bases are TGTGCCAGCAGTTCGACAGGGGAGTTAGCTTTCTTT.

J is TRBJ2-1 and V is TRBV18, with 7 bases identical to TRBD1. This CDR3 spans 15 amino acids. J was trimmed by 4 bases and V by 4 bases; bases with no gene match: 7. Germline V lookup: CDR1 KGHSH, CDR2 LQKENI. This chain's CDR3 is CASSLPGTVYNEQFF. In nucleotides, the CDR3 is TGTGCCAGCTCACTCCCCGGGACAGTATACAATGAGCAGTTCTTC.

V gene TRBV2 combines with J gene TRBJ2-7; 8 nucleotides agree with TRBD1. J gave up 3 bases and V 2 bases, and 3 bases lay outside the gene matches. The CDR3 has 14 residues. Germline CDR1 reads SNHLY; CDR2 reads FYNNEI. Written as DNA, the CDR3 is TGTGCCAGCAGTGAACAGGGGGCGGACTACGAGCAGTACTTC. This encodes CASSEQGADYEQYF.

This clonotype was counted between two and nine times. The chain recombines TRBV11-2 with TRBJ1-6; D perhaps matches TRBD1 (6 bases). V was clipped by 5 bases and J by 10 bases, with 24 bases between them. Germline V lookup: CDR1 SGHAT, CDR2 FQNNGV. CDR3 length equals 17 residues. The CDR3 sequence is CASSPGVWGARRSPLHF. The CDR3 DNA reads as TGTGCCAGCAGCCCTGGAGTATGGGGGGCGCGTAGGTCACCCCTCCACTTT.

V gene TRBV7-2 combines with J gene TRBJ1-4; 7 nucleotides agree with TRBD1. J was trimmed by 3 bases and V by 5 bases; bases with no gene match: 6. Germline CDR1 reads SGHTA; CDR2 reads FQGNSA. The CDR3 loop spans 15 amino acids. CDR3 protein: CASSLTGAANEKLFF. Written as DNA, the CDR3 is TGTGCCAGCAGCCTAACAGGGGCGGCTAATGAAAAACTGTTTTTT.

This clonotype was counted at least ten times. J is TRBJ1-4 and V is TRBV6-6, with unresolved D. The germline gives CDR1 MNHNY, CDR2 SVGAGI (reference sequence). There are 13 residues in the CDR3. The V end was cut by 5 bases, the J end by 7 bases, with 11 bases between. CDR3 sequence: CASSPREAEKLFF. The CDR3, as DNA: TGTGCCAGCAGTCCTCGGGAGGCTGAAAAACTGTTTTTT.

The sample holds a few counts of this clonotype. This chain's CDR3 is CASSPSDRDGTEAFF. The CDR3 nucleotides are TGCGCCAGCAGCCCTTCGGACAGGGATGGAACTGAAGCTTTCTTT. The chain uses TRBV4-3 and TRBJ1-1, with 8 bases aligning to TRBD1. The junction had 9 bases not matched to a gene; V was cut back by 4 bases and J by 5 bases. CDR1 and CDR2 (germline): LGHNA, YSLEER. CDR3 length equals 15 residues.

This chain connects TRBV19 to TRBJ2-7; TRBD1 is a possible D gene (5 bases). The CDR3 length is 14 residues. The germline V gene encodes CDR1 LNHDA and CDR2 SQIVND (reference sequence). Trimming shortened V by 3 bases and J by 0 bases, and 9 bases separated the two germline ends. CDR3 sequence reads: CASSIRALSYEQYF. For the CDR3, the DNA is TGTGCCAGTAGTATCAGGGCCCTCTCCTACGAGCAGTACTTC.